These 17 T cell receptor beta chains originate from one sample sequenced in a study of blood T cell repertoires in COVID-19. This table comes from immunoSEQ multiplex PCR, and its TCRdb copy is limited to in-frame clones, with some not included. The table includes 100,000 to 120,000 clones, about 88% detected once. The material sequenced was peripheral blood. The receptors here all came from a woman aged 70-85 years who had recovered from COVID-19.

The V call is TRBV7-2, the J call TRBJ2-3; the match to TRBD2 covers 9 bases. J gave up 1 base and V 6 bases, and 14 bases lay outside the gene matches. CDR1 is SGHTA and CDR2 is FQGNSA in the germline V gene. The CDR3 runs to 18 residues. For the CDR3, the DNA is TGTGCCAGCAGGGATATGCTATGGGGCGGGAGGGGCACAGATACGCAGTATTTT. It codes for CASRDMLWGGRGTDTQYF.

V is TRBV4-3 and J is TRBJ2-1, with 9 bases identical to TRBD1. The CDR3 runs 14 residues. CDR1 is LGHNA, CDR2 YSLEER, per germline. Unmatched junction bases numbered 7, after V lost 4 bases and J lost 9 bases. The CDR3 sequence is CASSPLGQGIEQFF. CDR3 nucleotide sequence: TGCGCCAGCAGCCCGCTGGGACAGGGAATTGAGCAGTTCTTC.

The V call is TRBV19, the J call TRBJ1-5, with D perhaps TRBD1 (6 bases). Trimming cost V 9 bases and J 2 bases, with 11 bases left between them. Germline V gene data show CDR1 as LNHDA and CDR2 as SQIVND (reference sequence). There are 13 residues in the CDR3. CDR3 nucleotide sequence: TGTGCCAGCCACAGGGACCGCAATCAGCCCCAGCATTTT. Translating it yields CASHRDRNQPQHF.

This clone was seen just once. This chain uses TRBV29-1 with TRBJ2-5; TRBD1 might be the D (5 bases). Per germline, CDR1 SQVTM and CDR2 ANQGSEA. The CDR3 consists of 13 residues. V shed 5 bases and J shed 7 bases, with 17 bases lying between them. In nucleotides, the CDR3 is TGCAGCGTTACCGCGGACATTACGACGACCCAGTACTTC. It codes for CSVTADITTTQYF. Together with reference TRBV29-1 and TRBJ2-5, the CDR3 gives the full variable domain: SAVISQKPSRDICQRGTSLTIQCQVDSQVTMMFWYRQQPGQSLTLIATANQGSEATYESGFVIDKFPISRPNLTFSTLTVSNMSPEDSSIYLCSVTADITTTQYFGPGTRLLVL.

There are a few counts of this clone. The rearrangement uses TRBV5-4 and TRBJ1-5; possible D gene TRBD1, 6 bases. Germline loops: CDR1 SGHNT, CDR2 YYREEE (reference sequence). The CDR3 has 15 amino acids. V was pared by 4 bases and J by 5 bases, with 16 bases between. CDR3 nucleotides: TGTGCCAGCAGCCCCGGGACATCCGCAGATCAGCCCCAGCATTTT. Its translation: CASSPGTSADQPQHF.

V usage is TRBV5-4 and J usage is TRBJ2-1, with 14 bases aligning to TRBD2. Germline values: CDR1 SGHNT, CDR2 YYREEE (reference sequence). This CDR3 has 15 residues. V gave up 6 bases and J gave up 4 bases; unmatched junction bases: 3. The CDR3 spells CASTRTSGRYNEQFF. In DNA form, the CDR3 reads TGTGCCAGCACCCGGACTAGCGGGAGGTACAATGAGCAGTTCTTC.

V and J are TRBV18 and TRBJ1-6, with 11 bases lining up with TRBD1. J was trimmed by 7 bases and V by 2 bases; bases with no gene match: 1. The CDR3 runs to 15 residues. Germline loops: CDR1 KGHSH, CDR2 LQKENI. The CDR3 is CASSPGQGANSPLHF. The CDR3 DNA follows: TGTGCCAGCTCACCAGGACAGGGGGCGAATTCACCCCTCCACTTT.

The J gene is TRBJ1-4, the V gene TRBV6-5; D is perhaps TRBD1 (5 bases). The germline CDR1 and CDR2 sequences are MNHEY and SVGAGI. The CDR3 has 15 amino acids. V was pared by 0 bases and J by 6 bases, with 11 bases between. Here the CDR3 DNA reads TGTGCCAGCAGTTACTCAGGCGGGGGTTATGAAAAACTGTTTTTT. It encodes CASSYSGGGYEKLFF.

Only one count was recorded for this clone. The chain has TRBV13 and TRBJ2-3, with D possibly being TRBD2 (7 bases). The ends were cut back, 2 bases at V and 1 base at J, with 13 bases in the middle. In germline, CDR1 is PRHDT, CDR2 FYEKMQ (reference sequence). This CDR3 contains 16 residues. The CDR3 DNA is TGTGCCAGCAGCTTAAGGGGGGGCCCACGCACAGATACGCAGTATTTT. It encodes CASSLRGGPRTDTQYF.

V is TRBV7-6 and J is TRBJ2-5; D unclear. From germline, CDR1 is SGHVS and CDR2 FNYEAQ. The CDR3 extends over 12 amino acids. Trimming cost V 1 base and J 6 bases, with 6 bases left between them. DNA of the CDR3: TGTGCCAGCAGCTTAGAGCCCCAGACCCAGTACTTC. Residues: CASSLEPQTQYF.

This clone has only one observation. CDR3 amino acids: CASSLGTTDTQYF. The CDR3 nucleotides read TGTGCCAGCAGTTTAGGGACAACAGATACGCAGTATTTT. The rearrangement uses TRBV7-3 and TRBJ2-3, with D maybe TRBD1 (6 bases). CDR1 SGHTA and CDR2 FQGTGA come from the germline V gene. The V gene lost 6 bases and the J gene lost 3 bases, with 10 bases spanning the gap. This CDR3 contains 13 residues.

This chain connects TRBV5-1 to TRBJ1-4, with D maybe TRBD1 (5 bases). The germline V gene encodes CDR1 SGHRS and CDR2 YFSETQ. The CDR3 is 15 amino acids. V shed 0 bases and J shed 7 bases, with 13 bases lying between them. CDR3 loop: CASSLAGRVGEKLFF. CDR3 DNA: TGCGCCAGCAGCTTGGCCGGCAGGGTTGGTGAAAAACTGTTTTTT.

This rearrangement joins TRBV7-2 to TRBJ2-2; 14 bases match TRBD2. The CDR3 is made up of 17 amino acids. The germline gives CDR1 SGHTA, CDR2 FQGNSA. V was clipped by 5 bases and J by 3 bases; unmatched bases: 5. CDR3 sequence (DNA): TGTGCCAGCAGCCCCGGGGGACTAGCGGGAGACACCGGGGAGCTGTTTTTT. It specifies CASSPGGLAGDTGELFF.

The V and J genes are TRBV9 and TRBJ2-5, with D perhaps TRBD1 (6 bases). V lost 1 base and J 3 bases, leaving 10 bases between the germline ends. Germline values: CDR1 SGDLS, CDR2 YYNGEE. The CDR3 sequence is 14 residues long. The chain's CDR3 is CASSVQDSEETQYF. The CDR3, as DNA: TGTGCCAGCAGCGTACAGGACAGTGAAGAGACCCAGTACTTC.

The rearrangement uses TRBV19 and TRBJ2-3; weak D call: TRBD2 (5 bases). The CDR3 sequence is 13 residues long. V lost 3 bases and J lost 7, with 11 bases in between. Per germline, CDR1 LNHDA and CDR2 SQIVND (reference sequence). The CDR3 protein is CASSIADGNTQYF. CDR3 nucleotides: TGTGCCAGTAGTATCGCGGACGGGAATACGCAGTATTTT. Supplemented by reference TRBV19 and TRBJ2-3, the full variable domain reads DGGITQSPKYLFRKEGQNVTLSCEQNLNHDAMYWYRQDPGQGLRLIYYSQIVNDFQKGDIAEGYSVSREKKESFPLTVTSAQKNPTAFYLCASSIADGNTQYFGPGTRLTVL.

The chain links TRBV6-2 or TRBV6-3 to TRBJ1-5; D is uncertain. Germline V gives CDR1 MNHEY, CDR2 SVGEGT. CDR3 size: 14 residues. The V end was cut by 2 bases, the J end by 7 bases, with 12 bases between. The CDR3 region is CASSYPRAGQPQHF. Here the CDR3 DNA reads TGTGCCAGCAGTTACCCCAGAGCGGGGCAGCCCCAGCATTTT.

The chain employs TRBV30 and TRBJ2-7, with a tentative D call TRBD2 (5 bases). The length of the CDR3 is 13 residues. CDR1 and CDR2 from the germline V gene are GTSNPN and SVGIG (reference sequence). The V gene lost 5 bases and the J gene lost 6 bases, with 17 bases spanning the gap. This chain's CDR3 is CAWSEAPSSEQYF. The CDR3 DNA reads as TGTGCCTGGTCGGAGGCCCCTTCGAGCGAGCAGTACTTC.